The 2 T cell receptor beta chains listed next were all sequenced from one sample in a study of T cells in Graves' hyperthyroidism and ophthalmopathy. There were TCR beta CDR3 regions amplified from RNA transcripts. TCR CDR3 regions were first amplified by RT-PCR with HTBI primers. TCRdb used MiXCR to reprocess the multiplex PCR reads, holding one entry per CDR3 protein. The data contain about 600,000 distinct CDR3 sequences, approximately 15% of them singletons. Sample: blood. The receptor source for this set is a woman aged 50 to 60 with Graves' ophthalmopathy.

This clonotype was observed once. A much larger clone differs by one base, so this may be a read error. This is likely a read error, given that the CDR3 carries no conserved phenylalanine or tryptophan at its end. The rearrangement uses TRBV10-3 and TRBJ1-2, with 12 bases identical to TRBD1. Germline trimming cut 2 bases from V and 6 bases from J; bases unmatched to any gene: 4. CDR1 and CDR2 (germline): ENHRY, SYGVKD. This CDR3 has 15 amino acids. CDR3 nucleotide sequence: TGTGCCATCAGTGAGCCGGGACAGGGGGCTAATGGCTACACCCTC. As protein: CAISEPGQGANGYTL.

The CDR3 here is CASSQEGASGQFF. The CDR3 DNA sequence: TGTGCCAGCAGCCAAGAGGGGGCTAGCGGTCAGTTCTTC. The J gene is TRBJ2-4, the V gene TRBV3-1; TRBD2 is a possible D gene (7 bases). The DNA end favors TRBJ2-1, so the J call may be wrong. The length of the CDR3 is 13 residues. Looked up from germline, CDR1 is LGHDT and CDR2 is YNNKEL (reference sequence).